A single sample is the source of the 8 T cell receptor beta chains below, sequenced in a study of T cell repertoires in cytomegalovirus infection (dated by TCRdb to 2018 to 2020). Data came from an Illumina HiSeq 1500. The public reads were run again by TCRdb, first through fastp at Q25 and then through MiXCR, and only productive beta chains were kept. Merged by CDR3 protein, the rows form single entries marked with the most common genes and DNA. The sample table records approximately 310,000 distinct CDR3 sequences; around 25% of these occur just once. 13% of the sample belongs to the ten largest clones. Read against the paper, the sample's treatment or condition label means: in vitro stimulation with specific CMV peptide epitopes to enrich CMV-specific T cells. The antigens for these receptors are not known. Sample: cultured PBMCs, taken from culture after CMV antigen stimulation. The receptors here all came from a human donor in good health (CMV status not recorded). Some clones in this sample may be carry-over from other donors' samples.

J is TRBJ2-7 and V is TRBV2, with 7 nucleotides matching TRBD1. The CDR3 runs to 13 residues. Germline CDR1 is SNHLY and CDR2 is FYNNEI. V was pared by 6 bases and J by 2 bases, with 4 bases of the junction left unmatched. The CDR3 spells CASSLDRAYEQYV. DNA of the CDR3: TGTGCCAGCAGCCTAGACAGGGCCTACGAGCAGTACGTC.

This chain uses TRBV6-2 or TRBV6-3 with TRBJ2-7, with TRBD2 as a possible D gene (5 bases). This CDR3 is built from 14 residues. Germline V lookup: CDR1 MNHEY, CDR2 SVGEGT. The ends were cut back, 2 bases at V and 6 bases at J, with 14 bases in the middle. CDR3 residues: CASSYTHSRGEQYV. The CDR3 DNA sequence: TGTGCCAGCAGTTACACGCACTCCCGGGGCGAGCAGTACGTC.

This clonotype showed up just a few times. The rearrangement joins TRBV7-2 to TRBJ2-2; the D gene is possibly TRBD1 (5 bases). The CDR3 has 14 amino acids. Germline V lookup: CDR1 SGHTA, CDR2 FQGNSA. Trimming pared 5 bases from V and 0 bases from J, leaving 7 bases between. CDR3 in amino acids: CASSRRANTGELFF. The CDR3, as DNA: TGTGCCAGCAGCCGCAGGGCGAACACCGGGGAGCTGTTTTTT.

The chain links TRBV7-3 to TRBJ2-6, with 8 bases lining up with TRBD1. Unmatched junction bases numbered 3, after V lost 6 bases and J lost 2 bases. The CDR3 consists of 15 residues. The germline V gene encodes CDR1 SGHTA and CDR2 FQGTGA. The CDR3 DNA is TGTGCCAGCAGATCGACAGGGGCTGGGGCCAACGTCCTGACTTTC. It translates to CASRSTGAGANVLTF.

This clonotype was seen a handful of times. The chain couples TRBV4-1 to TRBJ2-1; 10 positions agree with TRBD2. With 4 bases clipped from V and 7 bases from J, the junction kept 10 bases outside the gene matches. This CDR3 spans 16 amino acids. CDR1 and CDR2 (germline): MGHRA, YSYEKL. CDR3 amino acids: CASSPTLAGEGNEQFF. DNA for the CDR3: TGCGCCAGCAGCCCCACCCTAGCGGGAGAAGGGAATGAGCAGTTCTTC.

About this clonotype: Being one base from a much bigger clone, this may be a read error. The gene calls are TRBV7-9 and TRBJ2-3; D is uncertain. V lost 1 base and J 5 bases, leaving 4 bases between the germline ends. The length of the CDR3 is 12 residues. The V gene's germline CDR1 is SEHNR and CDR2 FQNEAQ (reference sequence). In nucleotides, the CDR3 is TGTGCCAGCAGCTTAGACCAAGATACGCAGTATTTT. It is translated as CASSLDQDTQYF.

In its sample, this clonotype was seen a few times. This chain links TRBV28 with TRBJ2-2; 9 bases match TRBD2. Germline values: CDR1 MDHEN, CDR2 SYDVKM. CDR3 length: 16 amino acids. V lost 5 bases, J lost 5 bases, and 9 bases stayed unmatched. The DNA of the CDR3 is TGTGCCAGCAGTCCGCCGTATGCGGGGGGGACCGGGGAGCTGTTTTTT. Its translation is CASSPPYAGGTGELFF. The whole variable domain, remainder taken from reference TRBV28 and TRBJ2-2, is DVKVTQSSRYLVKRTGEKVFLECVQDMDHENMFWYRQDPGLGLRLIYFSYDVKMKEKGDIPEGYSVSREKKERFSLILESASTNQTSMYLCASSPPYAGGTGELFFGEGSRLTVL.

This chain links TRBV6-4 with TRBJ2-1; 14 bases align to TRBD2. This CDR3 contains 19 residues. Germline CDR1 reads MRHNA; CDR2 reads SNTAGT. V trimming: 4 bases; J trimming: 0 bases; junction bases outside the gene matches: 8. CDR3 in amino acids: CASSVSTSGRANSYNEQFF. The CDR3 nucleotides read TGTGCCAGCAGTGTTTCGACTAGCGGGAGGGCCAACTCCTACAATGAGCAGTTCTTC.